A single sample is the source of the 24 T cell receptor beta chains below, sequenced in a study of control samples from healthy donors and cancer patients. The protocol was immunoSEQ multiplex PCR, while the TCRdb copy is restricted to in-frame clones and leaves out a portion. Of about 89,000 clones in the sample, 86% were seen once. The material sequenced was blood. The receptor source for this set is a man aged 25 to 45 in good health.

The chain carries TRBV9 and TRBJ2-2, with TRBD2 matching 10 bases. Germline CDR1 and CDR2: SGDLS and YYNGEE. V lost 6 bases to trimming and J lost 7 bases; unmatched junction nucleotides: 9. The CDR3 contains 15 residues. The CDR3 loop is CASTPSGGGGGELFF. Here the CDR3 DNA reads TGTGCCAGCACCCCCAGCGGGGGGGGTGGCGGGGAGCTGTTTTTT.

The chain couples TRBV6-5 to TRBJ1-2, with D possibly being TRBD1 (5 bases). Trimming removed 6 bases from V and 1 base from J, with 15 bases in between. Germline assignment: CDR1 MNHEY and CDR2 SVGAGI. CDR3 size: 15 residues. The CDR3 sequence is CASSARKGDNYGYTF. The CDR3 DNA follows: TGTGCCAGCAGCGCACGGAAAGGGGATAACTATGGCTACACCTTC.

CDR3 DNA: TGTGCCAGCAGTTTAGGGACAGGGGGTATCCTTTCTAACTATGGCTACACCTTC. Translation: CASSLGTGGILSNYGYTF. The gene calls are TRBV2 and TRBJ1-2; TRBD1 agrees at 11 bases. The CDR3 extends over 18 amino acids. CDR1 and CDR2 (germline): SNHLY, FYNNEI. V was pared by 5 bases and J by 0 bases, with 11 bases of the junction left unmatched.

The chain is built from TRBV12-5 and TRBJ1-3; 7 nucleotides match TRBD1. V gave up 1 base and J gave up 0 bases; unmatched junction bases: 0. Germline loops: CDR1 LGHNT, CDR2 FRNRAP. The CDR3 length is 15 residues. In nucleotides, the CDR3 is TGTGCTAGTGGTTTGGGGACAGGCTCTGGAAACACCATATATTTT. This translates into CASGLGTGSGNTIYF.

The CDR3 coding sequence is TGTGCCAGCAGCCTCGGGACAGAGAACGCCTACGAGCAGTACTTC. Protein product: CASSLGTENAYEQYF. J is TRBJ2-7 and V is TRBV5-4; TRBD1 matches at 7 bases. The CDR3 consists of 15 residues. V was clipped by 4 bases and J by 2 bases; unmatched bases: 9. CDR1 is SGHNT and CDR2 is YYREEE in the germline V gene (reference sequence).

This chain joins TRBV18 and TRBJ1-2; 7 bases line up with TRBD1. V lost 0 bases and J lost 4; bases outside the gene matches: 2. Germline lookup yields CDR1 KGHSH and CDR2 LQKENI. This CDR3 is 14 amino acids long. The CDR3 sequence is CASSPPDRTYGYTF. In DNA form, the CDR3 reads TGTGCCAGCTCACCACCGGACAGGACCTATGGCTACACCTTC.

The chain is built from TRBV19 and TRBJ1-1; 10 bases are shared with TRBD1. Losses at the gene ends were 5 bases for V and 5 bases for J; bases not matched to a gene: 14. CDR1 is LNHDA and CDR2 is SQIVND in the germline V gene (reference sequence). This CDR3 region has 17 residues. DNA for the CDR3: TGTGCCAGTAGTCCCCTCCCGGGACAGGGGCAGGATACTGAAGCTTTCTTT. It yields the protein CASSPLPGQGQDTEAFF.

This clone appeared many times. The chain joins TRBV29-1 to TRBJ1-2; D may be TRBD1 (6 bases). Trimming removed 1 base at V and 2 bases at J, with 11 bases between. The CDR3 spans 14 residues. CDR1 and CDR2 (germline): SQVTM, ANQGSEA. The CDR3 DNA reads as TGCAGCGTTGAAGGGCGCGGACAGAACTATGGCTACACCTTC. Translated, it gives CSVEGRGQNYGYTF.

The J gene is TRBJ1-6, the V gene TRBV6-5; 10 positions match TRBD1. CDR3 size: 15 residues. The germline gives CDR1 MNHEY, CDR2 SVGAGI. Trimming removed 2 bases from V and 10 bases from J; junction bases left unmatched: 5. In nucleotides, the CDR3 is TGTGCCAGCAGTTACGGAGGACAGGGGGGCTCACCCCTCCACTTT. As protein: CASSYGGQGGSPLHF.

This chain connects TRBV29-1 to TRBJ2-3, with 8 bases that match TRBD2. CDR3 length equals 14 residues. The junction had 7 bases not matched to a gene; V was cut back by 7 bases and J by 1 base. The germline V gene encodes CDR1 SQVTM and CDR2 ANQGSEA. This CDR3 is CSAERGTRTDTQYF. CDR3 nucleotides: TGCAGCGCTGAGCGGGGGACCCGCACAGATACGCAGTATTTT.

The chain recombines TRBV11-3 with TRBJ1-3, with no clear D. Trimming stripped 0 bases from V and 0 bases from J, with 12 bases between. The germline gives CDR1 SGHNT, CDR2 YENEEA. This CDR3 region has 17 residues. This CDR3 is CASSLDQAGPSGNTIYF. The CDR3 coding sequence is TGTGCCAGCAGCTTAGATCAAGCAGGCCCCTCTGGAAACACCATATATTTT.

The chain links TRBV7-9 to TRBJ1-5; 7 nucleotides match TRBD1. Germline V lookup: CDR1 SEHNR, CDR2 FQNEAQ (reference sequence). Trimming cost V 5 bases and J 7 bases; bases outside gene matches: 8. CDR3 length: 14 amino acids. CDR3: CASSRDRAEQPQHF. In DNA form, the CDR3 reads TGTGCCAGCAGCCGAGACAGGGCGGAGCAGCCCCAGCATTTT.

The chain recombines TRBV7-3 with TRBJ2-7; possibly TRBD2 for D (7 bases). The V gene's germline CDR1 is SGHTA and CDR2 FQGTGA. Trimming pared 7 bases from V and 4 bases from J, leaving 17 bases between. The CDR3 totals 14 residues. CDR3 loop: CASTSRGGRYEQYF. The CDR3 DNA reads TGTGCCAGCACCTCGAGGGGGGGGCGGTACGAGCAGTACTTC.

As to this clone: The sample carries other DNA sequences with the same CDR3. The rearrangement joins TRBV6-5 to TRBJ1-3, with D possibly being TRBD1 (5 bases). Germline V lookup: CDR1 MNHEY, CDR2 SVGAGI. The CDR3 covers 15 residues. Trimming shortened V by 4 bases and J by 2 bases, and 12 bases separated the two germline ends. The CDR3, as DNA: TGTGCCAGCAGTTCCCTTGGGGGAACTGGAAACACCATATATTTT. It specifies CASSSLGGTGNTIYF.

The chain has TRBV6-5 and TRBJ1-2; 7 nucleotides align to TRBD1. The junction had 7 bases not matched to a gene; V was cut back by 4 bases and J by 2 bases. The CDR3 is 15 residues long. CDR1 is MNHEY, CDR2 SVGAGI, per germline. The CDR3 DNA follows: TGTGCCAGCAGTTGGGCGGGACAGCTGAACTATGGCTACACCTTC. It codes for CASSWAGQLNYGYTF.

The genes are TRBV2 and TRBJ1-6; no clear D gene. V was shortened by 3 bases and J by 7 bases, with 10 bases between the two germline ends. Germline V lookup: CDR1 SNHLY, CDR2 FYNNEI. This CDR3 is 14 amino acids long. This chain's CDR3 is CASSDVGTNSPLHF. The DNA of the CDR3 is TGTGCCAGCAGTGACGTGGGCACAAATTCACCCCTCCACTTT.

This clone occurred once. This sequence joins TRBV6-5 and TRBJ2-3, with a tentative D call TRBD2 (8 bases). The V end lost 8 bases, the J end lost 1 base, and 13 bases lay between the germline ends. CDR3 length: 14 residues. Germline V lookup: CDR1 MNHEY, CDR2 SVGAGI. The CDR3 sequence is CASAGRGRTDTQYF. The CDR3 nucleotides are TGTGCCAGCGCCGGGAGGGGGCGCACAGATACGCAGTATTTT.

J is TRBJ1-3 and V is TRBV2, with TRBD1 matching over 8 bases. Looked up from germline, CDR1 is SNHLY and CDR2 is FYNNEI. V trimming: 4 bases; J trimming: 0 bases; junction bases outside the gene matches: 11. This CDR3 comprises 18 residues. CDR3 amino acids: CASSAGDRLRFSGNTIYF. CDR3 bases: TGTGCCAGCAGTGCGGGGGACAGGCTCCGTTTCTCTGGAAACACCATATATTTT. Drawing the rest from reference TRBV2 and TRBJ1-3, the complete variable domain is EPEVTQTPSHQVTQMGQEVILRCVPISNHLYFYWYRQILGQKVEFLVSFYNNEISEKSEIFDDQFSVERPDGSNFTLKIRSTKLEDSAMYFCASSAGDRLRFSGNTIYFGEGSWLTVV.

This rearrangement joins TRBV19 to TRBJ1-2; 8 bases fit TRBD1. This CDR3 contains 14 residues. The trim removed 3 bases at V and 6 bases at J, leaving 6 bases unmatched. Germline CDR1 is LNHDA and CDR2 is SQIVND (reference sequence). CDR3 nucleotide sequence: TGTGCCAGTAGTATGGAACAGGGGGGTAATGGCTACACCTTC. Translated, it gives CASSMEQGGNGYTF.

This chain links TRBV24-1 with TRBJ2-1; TRBD1 agrees at 9 bases. J lost 5 bases, V lost 0 bases, and 10 bases had no gene match. The CDR3 is made up of 18 amino acids. Germline V gives CDR1 KGHDR, CDR2 SFDVKD. CDR3 region: CATSDLPPTGGAHNEQFF. CDR3 sequence (DNA): TGTGCCACCAGTGATTTGCCCCCCACAGGGGGCGCCCACAATGAGCAGTTCTTC.

The J gene is TRBJ2-1, the V gene TRBV6-5; possibly TRBD2 for D (6 bases). The germline V gene encodes CDR1 MNHEY and CDR2 SVGAGI. The CDR3 runs 16 residues. Trimming cost V 2 bases and J 2 bases, with 13 bases left between them. The CDR3 DNA sequence: TGTGCCAGCAGTTACGGCGGGGCGGTTACCTACAATGAGCAGTTCTTC. Translated, it gives CASSYGGAVTYNEQFF.

In its sample, this clone was seen once. This chain links TRBV19 with TRBJ1-2; weak D call: TRBD1 (6 bases). This CDR3 is 16 amino acids long. The germline CDR1 and CDR2 sequences are LNHDA and SQIVND (reference sequence). V was clipped by 3 bases and J by 4 bases, with 18 bases between them. CDR3 region: CASSIPSLQGVYGYTF. Here the CDR3 DNA reads TGTGCCAGTAGTATCCCCAGCCTACAGGGAGTCTATGGCTACACCTTC. Full variable domain (rest looked up from reference TRBV19 and TRBJ1-2): DGGITQSPKYLFRKEGQNVTLSCEQNLNHDAMYWYRQDPGQGLRLIYYSQIVNDFQKGDIAEGYSVSREKKESFPLTVTSAQKNPTAFYLCASSIPSLQGVYGYTFGSGTRLTVV.

This chain connects TRBV14 to TRBJ2-1; 12 bases are a match to TRBD1. Germline V gene sequence: CDR1 SGHDN, CDR2 FVKESK. The CDR3 sequence is 16 residues long. The trim removed 3 bases at V and 5 bases at J, leaving 5 bases unmatched. DNA for the CDR3: TGTGCCAGCAGCCAGCCGGGACAGGGGGCTGACAATGAGCAGTTCTTC. Residues: CASSQPGQGADNEQFF.

The CDR3: CATSDYRDKHEQYF. CDR3 nucleotide sequence: TGTGCCACCAGTGATTACAGGGATAAGCACGAGCAGTACTTC. The J gene is TRBJ2-7, the V gene TRBV24-1; weak D call: TRBD1 (6 bases). Trimming left V 2 bases short and J 5 bases short, with 12 bases between. This CDR3 has 14 residues. CDR1 is KGHDR and CDR2 is SFDVKD in the germline V gene.